This TCR beta chain is drawn from a study of blood T cell repertoires in COVID-19. Overall study context: COVID-19 samples from acute and convalescent phases originated in the United States, Italy and Spain.

Grouping used clinical history reported by participants in a survey and questionnaire. Recovered status in Cohort 3 required two negative PCRs, clearance, or symptom resolution. Per the original methods: It was from reference gene primer amplification that nucleated cell counts were estimated. Using immunoSEQ multiplex PCR, the repertoire was profiled, and TCRdb retains in-frame clones only, with some absent. V and J calls and clone size come straight from that table; D and trimming were deduced from the DNA. Of about 300,000 clones in the sample, 65% to 90% were seen once. J lost 8 bases, V lost 6 bases, and 6 bases had no gene match. The length of the CDR3 is 12 residues.

This receptor was obtained from a man aged 25 to 40 who had recovered from COVID-19. Material: PBMCs or T cells enriched from blood (not recorded which). The chain recombines TRBV12-3 or TRBV12-4 with TRBJ1-2, with 7 positions matching TRBD1. CDR3 nucleotide sequence: TGTGCCAGCAGCGAGGGGGCGTTGGGCTACACCTTC. Its protein product is CASSEGALGYTF.